This record covers a single T cell receptor beta chain. What antigen it recognizes has not been identified. No quality values exist for individual bases; no much larger clone is one base distant. The source of the sample is a study of control samples from healthy donors and cancer patients (TCRdb year 2020). Library construction relied on the immunoSEQ multiplex PCR assay. TCRdb carries this immuneACCESS record with in-frame sequences only. Its versions omit some clonotypes, under half of them owing to an unresolved V gene in the studies checked, with the rest unexplained. The table for this sample lists approximately 100,000 clones; around 90% of them were counted only once. Together, the top ten hold approximately 3% of the sample. The germline V gene (reference sequence) supplies CDR1 MNHEY and CDR2 SMNVEV. Including cysteine and phenylalanine, the CDR3 has 14 amino acids. Only the CDR3 part of the read is kept: 42 bases, read in frame from the first base. Deletion took 10 bases off V and 1 base off J, with a span of 17 bases between the germline ends.

Source material: blood. The receptor's source is a human donor in good health. The donor label of this sample is uncertain. Rearrangement joined TRBV27 to TRBJ2-7; the D call could be TRBD1 or TRBD2, with each sharing 6 bases. The DNA sequence follows: TGTGCCACTGCGATCCGGGGGCAGTCCTACGAGCAGTACTTC. This is translated as CATAIRGQSYEQYF.